This T cell receptor beta chain appears in the sequencing data of a study of T cell responses to AZD1222 COVID-19 vaccine. Points on this clone: What it recognizes is unknown.

Sequencing used immunoSEQ multiplex PCR; TCRdb keeps in-frame clones, though not all of them. In the table there are some 170,000 clones, 92% of which are singletons. V gave up 5 bases and J gave up 4 bases; unmatched junction bases: 7. The CDR3 covers 16 residues. Germline lookup yields CDR1 PRHDT and CDR2 FYEKMQ (reference sequence). Findings and limits, study-wide: Seropositivity was recorded at baseline in only 6 or 7 AZD1222 recipients. The sample set comprised mostly white British donors with more females, and clonal diversity was possibly underestimated.

The sample consisted of peripheral blood, taken 28 days after the second AZD1222 dose. This chain uses TRBV13 with TRBJ2-1; 11 bases agree with TRBD2. The receptor comes from an adult who received the AZD1222 COVID-19 vaccine. The CDR3 bases are TGTGCCAGCAGCCGTACTAGCGGGGGCGGATACAATGAGCAGTTCTTC. Translated, it gives CASSRTSGGGYNEQFF.